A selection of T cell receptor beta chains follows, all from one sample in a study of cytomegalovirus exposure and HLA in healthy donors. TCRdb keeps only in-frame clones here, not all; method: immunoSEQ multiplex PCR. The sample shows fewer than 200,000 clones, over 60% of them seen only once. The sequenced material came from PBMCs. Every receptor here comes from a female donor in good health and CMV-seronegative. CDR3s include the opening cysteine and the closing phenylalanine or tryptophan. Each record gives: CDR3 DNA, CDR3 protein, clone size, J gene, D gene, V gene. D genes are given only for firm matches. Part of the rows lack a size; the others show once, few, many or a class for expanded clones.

cdr3_nt: TGTGCCAGCAGTGAGATCGGTTCCGGGGAGCTGTTTTTT
cdr3_aa: CASSEIGSGELFF
clone_size: -
j_call: TRBJ2-2
d_call: -
v_call: TRBV6-1

cdr3_nt: TGCGCCAGCAGCTTGGGCCGGGGGGAGCAGTACTTC
cdr3_aa: CASSLGRGEQYF
clone_size: -
j_call: TRBJ2-7
d_call: -
v_call: TRBV5-1

cdr3_nt: TGTGCCAGCAGCGCCTGGGGTAGGGGGGGCCCAGATACGCAGTATTTT
cdr3_aa: CASSAWGRGGPDTQYF
clone_size: -
j_call: TRBJ2-3
d_call: -
v_call: TRBV14

cdr3_nt: TGCGCCAGCAGTGAGGGCGGGACAGGGGGTAACTATGGCTACACCTTC
cdr3_aa: CASSEGGTGGNYGYTF
clone_size: few
j_call: TRBJ1-2
d_call: TRBD1
v_call: TRBV10-2

cdr3_nt: TGTGCCAGCAGCTCCGGACTCCACACAGATACGCAGTATTTT
cdr3_aa: CASSSGLHTDTQYF
clone_size: -
j_call: TRBJ2-3
d_call: -
v_call: TRBV7-3

cdr3_nt: TGTGCCAGCAGCGGAAACGGCGGGAGCTCCTACAATGAGCAGTTCTTC
cdr3_aa: CASSGNGGSSYNEQFF
clone_size: once
j_call: TRBJ2-1
d_call: TRBD2
v_call: TRBV7-2

cdr3_nt: TGTGCCAGCGACAGTCAGAGATTGGGCTATGGCTACACCTTC
cdr3_aa: CASDSQRLGYGYTF
clone_size: -
j_call: TRBJ1-2
d_call: -
v_call: TRBV28

cdr3_nt: TGTGCCAGCAGTTCACTCCCAACTTATGGCTACACCTTC
cdr3_aa: CASSSLPTYGYTF
clone_size: -
j_call: TRBJ1-2
d_call: -
v_call: TRBV28

cdr3_nt: TGCAGCGCCACCTTGGGTAGCGGCCCCTACGAGCAGTACTTC
cdr3_aa: CSATLGSGPYEQYF
clone_size: -
j_call: TRBJ2-7
d_call: -
v_call: TRBV29-1

cdr3_nt: TGCGCCAGCAGCTATGGACAGCCCCTGAGCTCCTATAATTCACCCCTCCACTTT
cdr3_aa: CASSYGQPLSSYNSPLHF
clone_size: -
j_call: TRBJ1-6
d_call: -
v_call: TRBV5-1

cdr3_nt: TGTGCCAGCAGCCCATCGGTACTCCCGGAGGACGCTGAAGCTTTCTTT
cdr3_aa: CASSPSVLPEDAEAFF
clone_size: -
j_call: TRBJ1-1
d_call: -
v_call: TRBV7-6

cdr3_nt: TGTGCCAGCTCACCACAATCACAGGGCGTAACCTACGAGCAGTACTTC
cdr3_aa: CASSPQSQGVTYEQYF
clone_size: -
j_call: TRBJ2-7
d_call: -
v_call: TRBV18

cdr3_nt: TGTGCCAGCCCCCGGAGAAGGGGAAGTACAGATACGCAGTATTTT
cdr3_aa: CASPRRRGSTDTQYF
clone_size: -
j_call: TRBJ2-3
d_call: -
v_call: TRBV28

cdr3_nt: TGTGCCAGCAGCTTAACGGGCGGACACGGAGTAGATGGCTACACCTTC
cdr3_aa: CASSLTGGHGVDGYTF
clone_size: -
j_call: TRBJ1-2
d_call: -
v_call: TRBV7-6

cdr3_nt: TGTGCCAGCAGCTTGGCAGCGGGGACATACAATGAGCAGTTCTTC
cdr3_aa: CASSLAAGTYNEQFF
clone_size: few
j_call: TRBJ2-1
d_call: -
v_call: TRBV7-3

cdr3_nt: TGCGCCAGCAGCCAAGATTTGCAAGCGATACGTCCTCTCACCGGGGAGCTGTTTTTT
cdr3_aa: CASSQDLQAIRPLTGELFF
clone_size: -
j_call: TRBJ2-2
d_call: -
v_call: TRBV4-3

cdr3_nt: TGCGCCAGCAGCGATCAGGCGAACACTGAAGCTTTCTTT
cdr3_aa: CASSDQANTEAFF
clone_size: -
j_call: TRBJ1-1
d_call: -
v_call: TRBV5-1

cdr3_nt: TGTGCCAGCAGCTTAGGGTCTAGCGGGGGACCTAGCACAGATACGCAGTATTTT
cdr3_aa: CASSLGSSGGPSTDTQYF
clone_size: -
j_call: TRBJ2-3
d_call: TRBD2
v_call: TRBV7-9

cdr3_nt: TGTGCCAGCAGCACCCGACGCGGGGCCTACGAGCAGTACTTC
cdr3_aa: CASSTRRGAYEQYF
clone_size: -
j_call: TRBJ2-7
d_call: -
v_call: TRBV5-6

cdr3_nt: TGTGCCAGCAGCTTATTCCGTGGGGAGAAGAACACTGAAGCTTTCTTT
cdr3_aa: CASSLFRGEKNTEAFF
clone_size: -
j_call: TRBJ1-1
d_call: -
v_call: TRBV11-2

cdr3_nt: TGTGCCTGGAGTGCGGGAGTGAGAAAAGATACGCAGTATTTT
cdr3_aa: CAWSAGVRKDTQYF
clone_size: -
j_call: TRBJ2-3
d_call: -
v_call: TRBV30

cdr3_nt: TGTGCCAGTAGGCAGAGACAGGGGGCAAGTGGCTACACCTTC
cdr3_aa: CASRQRQGASGYTF
clone_size: -
j_call: TRBJ1-2
d_call: TRBD1
v_call: TRBV19

cdr3_nt: TGCGCCAGCAGCCCCGTGCGGGGGGAGTCCTACAATGAGCAGTTCTTC
cdr3_aa: CASSPVRGESYNEQFF
clone_size: -
j_call: TRBJ2-1
d_call: TRBD2
v_call: TRBV5-1

cdr3_nt: TGTGCCAGCAGCTCCTCGGGACAGGGGACGTATCAGCCCCAGCATTTT
cdr3_aa: CASSSSGQGTYQPQHF
clone_size: -
j_call: TRBJ1-5
d_call: TRBD1
v_call: TRBV7-2

cdr3_nt: TGTGCCATCAGGGGACTAGCGGGAGGGCCTCATGAGCAGTTCTTC
cdr3_aa: CAIRGLAGGPHEQFF
clone_size: -
j_call: TRBJ2-1
d_call: TRBD2
v_call: TRBV10-3